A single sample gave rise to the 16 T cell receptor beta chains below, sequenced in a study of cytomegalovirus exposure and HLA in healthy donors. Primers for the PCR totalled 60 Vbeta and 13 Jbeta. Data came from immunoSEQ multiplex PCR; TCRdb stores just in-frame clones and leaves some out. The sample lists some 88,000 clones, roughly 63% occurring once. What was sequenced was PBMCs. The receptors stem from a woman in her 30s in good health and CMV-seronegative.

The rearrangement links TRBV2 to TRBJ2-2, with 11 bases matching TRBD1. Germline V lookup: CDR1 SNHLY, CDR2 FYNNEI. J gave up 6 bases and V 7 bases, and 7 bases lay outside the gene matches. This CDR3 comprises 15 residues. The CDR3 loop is CASTGTGGVSGELFF. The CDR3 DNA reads TGTGCCAGCACCGGGACAGGGGGTGTTTCCGGGGAGCTGTTTTTT.

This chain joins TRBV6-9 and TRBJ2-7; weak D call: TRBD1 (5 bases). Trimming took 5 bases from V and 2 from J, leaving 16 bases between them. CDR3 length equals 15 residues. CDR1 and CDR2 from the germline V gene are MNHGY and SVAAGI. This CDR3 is CASSIPWGPTYEQYF. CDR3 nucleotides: TGTGCCAGCAGTATTCCGTGGGGCCCAACCTACGAGCAGTACTTC.

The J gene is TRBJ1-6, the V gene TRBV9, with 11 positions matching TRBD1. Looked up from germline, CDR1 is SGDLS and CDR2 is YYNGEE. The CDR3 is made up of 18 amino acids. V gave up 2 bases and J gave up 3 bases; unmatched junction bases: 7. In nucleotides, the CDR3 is TGTGCCAGCAGCGTCGGGACAGGGGGACCTTTCTATAATTCACCCCTCCACTTT. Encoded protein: CASSVGTGGPFYNSPLHF.

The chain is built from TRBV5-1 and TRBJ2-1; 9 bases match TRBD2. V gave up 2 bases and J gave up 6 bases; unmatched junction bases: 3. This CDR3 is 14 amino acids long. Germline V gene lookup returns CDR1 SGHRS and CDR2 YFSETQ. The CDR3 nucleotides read TGCGCCAGCAGCTTCCCTAGCGGGATCAATGAGCAGTTCTTC. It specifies CASSFPSGINEQFF.

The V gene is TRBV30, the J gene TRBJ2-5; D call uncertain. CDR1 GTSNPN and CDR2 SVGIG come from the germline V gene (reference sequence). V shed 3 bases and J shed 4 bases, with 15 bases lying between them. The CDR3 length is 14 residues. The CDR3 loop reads CAWRPINGRETQYF. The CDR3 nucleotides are TGTGCCTGGAGACCAATTAACGGTCGAGAGACCCAGTACTTC.

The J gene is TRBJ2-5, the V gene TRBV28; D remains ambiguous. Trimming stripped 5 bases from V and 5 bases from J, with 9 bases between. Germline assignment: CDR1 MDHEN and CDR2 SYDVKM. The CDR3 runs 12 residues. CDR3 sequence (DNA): TGTGCCAGCAGTACCCAAGAGGAGACCCAGTACTTC. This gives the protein CASSTQEETQYF.

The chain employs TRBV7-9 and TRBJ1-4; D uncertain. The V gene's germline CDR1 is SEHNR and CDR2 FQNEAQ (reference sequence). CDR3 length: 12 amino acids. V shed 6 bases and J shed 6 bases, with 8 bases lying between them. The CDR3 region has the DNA TGTGCCAGCAGTCCCCTTGATGAAAAACTGTTTTTT. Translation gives CASSPLDEKLFF.

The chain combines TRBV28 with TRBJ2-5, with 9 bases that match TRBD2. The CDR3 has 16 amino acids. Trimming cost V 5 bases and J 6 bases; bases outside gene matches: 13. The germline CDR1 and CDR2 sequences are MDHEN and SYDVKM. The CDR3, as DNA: TGTGCCAGCAGTCCCCGGGGTAGCGGGAGTAAAAAGACCCAGTACTTC. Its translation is CASSPRGSGSKKTQYF.

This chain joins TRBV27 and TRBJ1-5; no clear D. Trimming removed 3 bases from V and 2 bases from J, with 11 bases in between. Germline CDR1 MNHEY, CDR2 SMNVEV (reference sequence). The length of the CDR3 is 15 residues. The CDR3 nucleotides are TGTGCCAGCAGTTTTTTGTCTAGCCGCAATCAGCCCCAGCATTTT. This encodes CASSFLSSRNQPQHF.

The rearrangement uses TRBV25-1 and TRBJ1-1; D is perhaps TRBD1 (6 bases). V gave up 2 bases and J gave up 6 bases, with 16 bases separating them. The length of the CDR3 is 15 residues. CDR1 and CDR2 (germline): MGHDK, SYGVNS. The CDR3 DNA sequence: TGTGCCAGCAGTGAAGCAGGGGTCGGTTTGGCTGAAGCTTTCTTT. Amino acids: CASSEAGVGLAEAFF.

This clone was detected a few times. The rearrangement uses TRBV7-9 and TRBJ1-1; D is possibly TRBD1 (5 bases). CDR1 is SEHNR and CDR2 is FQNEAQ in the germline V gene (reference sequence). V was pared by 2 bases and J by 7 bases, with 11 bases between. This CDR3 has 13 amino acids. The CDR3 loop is CASSLWGRDEAFF. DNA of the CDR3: TGTGCCAGCAGCTTATGGGGCAGGGATGAAGCTTTCTTT.

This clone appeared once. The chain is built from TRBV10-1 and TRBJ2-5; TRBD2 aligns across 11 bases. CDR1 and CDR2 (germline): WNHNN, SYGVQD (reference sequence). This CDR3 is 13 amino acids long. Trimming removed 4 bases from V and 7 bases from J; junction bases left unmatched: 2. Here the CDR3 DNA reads TGCGCCAGCAGTGGGCTAGCGGGAGGGACCCAGTACTTC. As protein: CASSGLAGGTQYF.

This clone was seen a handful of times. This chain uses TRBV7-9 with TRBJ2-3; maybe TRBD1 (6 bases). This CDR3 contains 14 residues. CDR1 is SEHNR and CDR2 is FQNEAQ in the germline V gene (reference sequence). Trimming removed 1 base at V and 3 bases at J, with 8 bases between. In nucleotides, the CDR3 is TGTGCCAGCAGCTTAGGGGGGCTTACAGATACGCAGTATTTT. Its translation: CASSLGGLTDTQYF.

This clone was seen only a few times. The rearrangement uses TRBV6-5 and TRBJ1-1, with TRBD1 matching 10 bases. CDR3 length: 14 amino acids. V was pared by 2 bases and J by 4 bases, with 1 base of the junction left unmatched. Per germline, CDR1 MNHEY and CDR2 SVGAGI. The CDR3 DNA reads TGTGCCAGCAGTTACCGGGACAGGGGCACTGAAGCTTTCTTT. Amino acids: CASSYRDRGTEAFF.

The CDR3 loop is CASSIAHGGRPYEQYF. CDR3 in DNA: TGTGCCAGTAGTATAGCACACGGGGGGCGCCCCTACGAGCAGTACTTC. The chain combines TRBV19 with TRBJ2-7; TRBD2 is a possible D gene (7 bases). Germline CDR1 LNHDA, CDR2 SQIVND (reference sequence). This CDR3 has 16 residues. The V gene lost 1 base and the J gene lost 2 bases, with 15 bases spanning the gap. The full variable domain, with the rest looked up from reference TRBV19 and TRBJ2-7, is DGGITQSPKYLFRKEGQNVTLSCEQNLNHDAMYWYRQDPGQGLRLIYYSQIVNDFQKGDIAEGYSVSREKKESFPLTVTSAQKNPTAFYLCASSIAHGGRPYEQYFGPGTRLTVT.

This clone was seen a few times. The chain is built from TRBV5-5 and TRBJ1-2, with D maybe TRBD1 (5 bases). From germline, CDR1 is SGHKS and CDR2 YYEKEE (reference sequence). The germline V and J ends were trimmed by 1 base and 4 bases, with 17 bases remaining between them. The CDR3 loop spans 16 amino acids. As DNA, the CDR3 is TGTGCCAGCAGCTTGTCCGAGTTTGGGGACTTCTATGGCTACACCTTC. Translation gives CASSLSEFGDFYGYTF.